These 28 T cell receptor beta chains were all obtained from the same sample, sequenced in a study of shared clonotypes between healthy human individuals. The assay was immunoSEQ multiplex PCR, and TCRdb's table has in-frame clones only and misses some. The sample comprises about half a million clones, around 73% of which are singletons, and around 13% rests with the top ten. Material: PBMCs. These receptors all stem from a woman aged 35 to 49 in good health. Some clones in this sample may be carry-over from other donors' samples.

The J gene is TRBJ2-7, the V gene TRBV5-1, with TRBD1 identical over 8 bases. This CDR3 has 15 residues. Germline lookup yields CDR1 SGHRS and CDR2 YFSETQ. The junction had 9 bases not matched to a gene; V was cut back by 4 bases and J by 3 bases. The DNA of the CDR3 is TGCGCCAGCAGCCCGTCGCCGGGACAGGACTACGAGCAGTACTTC. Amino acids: CASSPSPGQDYEQYF.

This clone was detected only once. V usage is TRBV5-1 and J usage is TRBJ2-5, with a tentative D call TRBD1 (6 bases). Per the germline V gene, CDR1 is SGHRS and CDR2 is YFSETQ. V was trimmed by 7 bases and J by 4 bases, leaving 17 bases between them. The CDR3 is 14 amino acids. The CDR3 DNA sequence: TGCGCCAGCTCCCAGGGGATGCAGGGAGAGACCCAGTACTTC. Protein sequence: CASSQGMQGETQYF.

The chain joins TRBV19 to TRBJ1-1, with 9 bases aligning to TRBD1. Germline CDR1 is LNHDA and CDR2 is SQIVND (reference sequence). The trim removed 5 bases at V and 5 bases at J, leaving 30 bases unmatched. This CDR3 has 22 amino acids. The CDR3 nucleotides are TGTGCCAGTAGTCCGCGGGAGGCTGTAACATTGTGGGGACAGGGCGGGCGGACTGAAGCTTTCTTT. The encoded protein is CASSPREAVTLWGQGGRTEAFF.

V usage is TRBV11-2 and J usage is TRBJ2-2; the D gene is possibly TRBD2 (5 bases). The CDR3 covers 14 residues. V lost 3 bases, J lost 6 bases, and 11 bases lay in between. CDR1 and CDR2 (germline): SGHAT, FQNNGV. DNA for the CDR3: TGTGCCAGCAGCTTGCTCCGGGATGCCGGGGAGCTGTTTTTT. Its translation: CASSLLRDAGELFF.

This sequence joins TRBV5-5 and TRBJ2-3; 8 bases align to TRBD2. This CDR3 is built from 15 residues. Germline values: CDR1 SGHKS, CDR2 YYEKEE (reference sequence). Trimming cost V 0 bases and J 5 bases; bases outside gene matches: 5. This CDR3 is CASSLGAGAGDTQYF. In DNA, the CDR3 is TGTGCCAGCAGCTTGGGAGCGGGAGCGGGAGATACGCAGTATTTT.

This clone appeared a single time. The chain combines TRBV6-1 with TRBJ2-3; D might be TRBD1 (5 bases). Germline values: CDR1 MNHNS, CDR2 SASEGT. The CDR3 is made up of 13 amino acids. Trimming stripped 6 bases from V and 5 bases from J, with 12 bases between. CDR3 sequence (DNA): TGTGCCAGCAGGTGGCAGGGCGAAGATACGCAGTATTTT. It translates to CASRWQGEDTQYF.

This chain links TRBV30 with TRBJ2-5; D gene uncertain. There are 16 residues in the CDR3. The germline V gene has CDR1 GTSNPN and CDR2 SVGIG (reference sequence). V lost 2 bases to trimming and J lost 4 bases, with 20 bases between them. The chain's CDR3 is CAWSPSRALERETQYF. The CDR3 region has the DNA TGTGCCTGGAGTCCTTCTCGGGCCCTTGAGCGAGAGACCCAGTACTTC.

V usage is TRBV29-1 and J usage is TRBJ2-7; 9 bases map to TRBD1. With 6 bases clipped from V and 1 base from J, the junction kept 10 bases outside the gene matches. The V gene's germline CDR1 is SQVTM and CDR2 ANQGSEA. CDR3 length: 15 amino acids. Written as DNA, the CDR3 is TGCAGCGTCGTTCCCGGGACAGGGAATTCCTACGAGCAGTACTTC. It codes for CSVVPGTGNSYEQYF.

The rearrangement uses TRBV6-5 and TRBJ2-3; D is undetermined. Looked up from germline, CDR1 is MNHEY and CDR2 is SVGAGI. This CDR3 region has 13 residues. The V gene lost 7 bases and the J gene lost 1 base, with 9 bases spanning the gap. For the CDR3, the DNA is TGTGCCAGCATTGAAGGAGGCACAGATACGCAGTATTTT. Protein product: CASIEGGTDTQYF.

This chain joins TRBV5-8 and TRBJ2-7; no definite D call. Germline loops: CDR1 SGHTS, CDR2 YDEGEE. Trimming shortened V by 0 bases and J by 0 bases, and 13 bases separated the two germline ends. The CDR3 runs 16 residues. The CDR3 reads CASSLVVGLSSYEQYF. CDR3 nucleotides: TGTGCCAGCAGCTTGGTGGTGGGGTTGAGCTCCTACGAGCAGTACTTC.

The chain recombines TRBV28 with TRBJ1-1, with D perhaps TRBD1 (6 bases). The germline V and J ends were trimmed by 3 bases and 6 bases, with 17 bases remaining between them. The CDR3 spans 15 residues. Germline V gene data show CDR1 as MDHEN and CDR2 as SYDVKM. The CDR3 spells CASSLPPGRGSEAFF. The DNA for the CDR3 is TGTGCCAGCAGTTTGCCCCCGGGTAGGGGGTCTGAAGCTTTCTTT.

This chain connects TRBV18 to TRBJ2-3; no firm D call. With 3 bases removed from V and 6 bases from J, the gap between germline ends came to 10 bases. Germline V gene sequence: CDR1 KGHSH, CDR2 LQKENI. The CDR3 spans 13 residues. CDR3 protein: CASSPEGRDTQYF. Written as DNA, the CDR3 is TGTGCCAGCTCACCGGAAGGAAGGGATACGCAGTATTTT.

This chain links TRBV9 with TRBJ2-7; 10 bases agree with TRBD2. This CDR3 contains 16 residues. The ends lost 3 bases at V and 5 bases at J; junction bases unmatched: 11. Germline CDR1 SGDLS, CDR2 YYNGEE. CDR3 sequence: CASSEDRASGRNEQYF. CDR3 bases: TGTGCCAGCAGCGAAGACCGGGCTAGCGGGAGAAACGAGCAGTACTTC.

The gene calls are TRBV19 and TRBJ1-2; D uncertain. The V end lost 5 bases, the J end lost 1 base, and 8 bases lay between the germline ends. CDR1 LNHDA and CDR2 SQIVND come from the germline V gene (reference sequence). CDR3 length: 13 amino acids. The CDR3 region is CASSAGDNYGYTF. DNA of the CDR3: TGTGCCAGTAGTGCCGGGGATAACTATGGCTACACCTTC. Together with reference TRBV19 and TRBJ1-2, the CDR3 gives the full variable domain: DGGITQSPKYLFRKEGQNVTLSCEQNLNHDAMYWYRQDPGQGLRLIYYSQIVNDFQKGDIAEGYSVSREKKESFPLTVTSAQKNPTAFYLCASSAGDNYGYTFGSGTRLTVV.

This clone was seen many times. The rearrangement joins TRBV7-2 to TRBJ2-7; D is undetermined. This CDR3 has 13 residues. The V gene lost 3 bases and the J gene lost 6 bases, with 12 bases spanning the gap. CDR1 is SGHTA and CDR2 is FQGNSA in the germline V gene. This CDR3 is CASSLGWLGEQYF. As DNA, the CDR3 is TGTGCCAGCAGCTTGGGTTGGTTGGGCGAGCAGTACTTC.

The chain's CDR3 is CASSSLNQPQHF. CDR3 sequence (DNA): TGTGCCAGCAGTTCACTAAATCAGCCCCAGCATTTT. This rearrangement joins TRBV27 to TRBJ1-5; D unclear. The ends were cut back, 4 bases at V and 4 bases at J, with 5 bases in the middle. The germline V gene encodes CDR1 MNHEY and CDR2 SMNVEV (reference sequence). CDR3 length equals 12 residues.

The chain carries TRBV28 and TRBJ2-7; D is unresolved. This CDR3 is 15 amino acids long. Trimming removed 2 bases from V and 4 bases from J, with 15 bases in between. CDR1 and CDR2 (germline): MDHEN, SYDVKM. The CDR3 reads CASSLTQPLGYEQYF. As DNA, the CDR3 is TGTGCCAGCAGTTTAACCCAGCCCCTGGGGTACGAGCAGTACTTC. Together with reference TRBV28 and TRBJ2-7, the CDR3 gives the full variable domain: DVKVTQSSRYLVKRTGEKVFLECVQDMDHENMFWYRQDPGLGLRLIYFSYDVKMKEKGDIPEGYSVSREKKERFSLILESASTNQTSMYLCASSLTQPLGYEQYFGPGTRLTVT.

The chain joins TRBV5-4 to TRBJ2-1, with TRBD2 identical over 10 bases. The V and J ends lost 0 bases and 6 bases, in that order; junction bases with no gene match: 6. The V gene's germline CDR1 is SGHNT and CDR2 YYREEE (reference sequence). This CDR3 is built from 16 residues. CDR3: CASSLGGASGSNEQFF. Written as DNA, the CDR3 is TGTGCCAGCAGCTTGGGAGGGGCTAGCGGGAGCAATGAGCAGTTCTTC.

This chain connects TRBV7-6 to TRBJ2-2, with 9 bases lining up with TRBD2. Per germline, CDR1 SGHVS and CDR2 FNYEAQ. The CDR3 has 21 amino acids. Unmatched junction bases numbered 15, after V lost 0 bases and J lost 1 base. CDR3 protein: CASSLALKSSGMDLNTGELFF. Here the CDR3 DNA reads TGTGCCAGCAGCTTAGCGCTAAAGTCTAGCGGGATGGATTTGAACACCGGGGAGCTGTTTTTT.

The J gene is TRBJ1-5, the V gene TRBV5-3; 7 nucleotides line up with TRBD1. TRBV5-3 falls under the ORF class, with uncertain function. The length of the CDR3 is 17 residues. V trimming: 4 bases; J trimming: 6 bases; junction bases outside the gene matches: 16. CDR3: CARSLSRDSWSPQPQHF. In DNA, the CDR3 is TGTGCCAGAAGCCTCTCCCGGGACAGCTGGAGCCCTCAGCCCCAGCATTTT.

As DNA, the CDR3 is TGTGCCAGCAGTGAAAACTACGAGCAGTACTTC. This codes for CASSENYEQYF. This chain joins TRBV2 and TRBJ2-7; D not resolved. The CDR3 length is 11 residues. CDR1 and CDR2 (germline): SNHLY, FYNNEI. Trimming took off 2 bases at V and 3 bases at J, with 2 bases between the two ends.

Written as DNA, the CDR3 is TGCGCCAGCAGGAGACAGGGGTTGGCAGATACGCAGTATTTT. It specifies CASRRQGLADTQYF. This rearrangement joins TRBV10-2 to TRBJ2-3; 8 nucleotides align to TRBD1. The CDR3 length is 14 residues. Germline CDR1 reads WSHSY; CDR2 reads SAAADI. V was clipped by 6 bases and J by 4 bases; unmatched bases: 6.

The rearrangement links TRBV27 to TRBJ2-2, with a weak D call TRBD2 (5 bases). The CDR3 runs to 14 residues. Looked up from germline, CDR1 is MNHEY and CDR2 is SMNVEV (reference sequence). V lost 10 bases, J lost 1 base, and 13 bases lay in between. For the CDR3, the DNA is TGTGCCACCTCCCGCCGGGAGAACACCGGGGAGCTGTTTTTT. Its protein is CATSRRENTGELFF.

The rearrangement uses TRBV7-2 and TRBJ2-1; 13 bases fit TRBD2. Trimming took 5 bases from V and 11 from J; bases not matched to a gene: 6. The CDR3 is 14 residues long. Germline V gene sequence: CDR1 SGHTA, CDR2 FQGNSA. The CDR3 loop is CASSGTSGTHKQFF. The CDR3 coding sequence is TGTGCCAGCAGCGGGACTAGCGGGACTCATAAGCAGTTCTTC.

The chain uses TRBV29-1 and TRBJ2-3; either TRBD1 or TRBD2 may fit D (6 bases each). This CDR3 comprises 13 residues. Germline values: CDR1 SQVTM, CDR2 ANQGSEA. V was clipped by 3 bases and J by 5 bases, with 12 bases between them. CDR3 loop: CSVDSGAGDTQYF. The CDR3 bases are TGCAGCGTTGACTCGGGGGCGGGAGATACGCAGTATTTT.

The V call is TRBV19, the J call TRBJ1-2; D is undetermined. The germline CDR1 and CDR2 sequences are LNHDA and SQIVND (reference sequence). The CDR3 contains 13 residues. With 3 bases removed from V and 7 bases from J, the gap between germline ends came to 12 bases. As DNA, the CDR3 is TGTGCCAGTAGTATGCTTGGTTTTACTGGCTACACCTTC. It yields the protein CASSMLGFTGYTF.

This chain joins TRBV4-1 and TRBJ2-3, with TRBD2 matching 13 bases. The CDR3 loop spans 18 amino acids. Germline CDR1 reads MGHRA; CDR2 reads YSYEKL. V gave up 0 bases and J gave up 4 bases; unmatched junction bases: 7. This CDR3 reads CASSQDLLAGGIPDTQYF. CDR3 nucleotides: TGCGCCAGCAGCCAAGATTTACTAGCGGGAGGGATACCAGATACGCAGTATTTT.

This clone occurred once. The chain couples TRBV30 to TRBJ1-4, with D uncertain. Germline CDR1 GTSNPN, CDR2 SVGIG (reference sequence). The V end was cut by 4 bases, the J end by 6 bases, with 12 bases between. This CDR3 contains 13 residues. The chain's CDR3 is CAWTGGDHEKLFF. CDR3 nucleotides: TGTGCCTGGACAGGCGGAGATCATGAAAAACTGTTTTTT.